These 22 T cell receptor beta chains were all obtained from the same sample, sequenced in a study of cytomegalovirus exposure and HLA in healthy donors. Primers included in the PCR were 60 Vbeta and 13 Jbeta primers. Some clones are missing from TCRdb's copy, which holds only in-frame ones; the method was immunoSEQ multiplex PCR. The data show about 160,000 clones, with 65% to 85% seen just once and approximately 6.7% held by the top ten. Sequencing was carried out using PBMCs. The receptors shown here come from a male donor in good health and CMV-seropositive.

The chain uses TRBV11-3 and TRBJ2-5; 7 positions match TRBD1. This CDR3 is built from 12 residues. The trim removed 5 bases at V and 7 bases at J, leaving 4 bases unmatched. Germline lookup yields CDR1 SGHNT and CDR2 YENEEA. Here the CDR3 DNA reads TGTGCCAGCAGCCAGGGGGATGGGACCCAGTACTTC. This sequence encodes CASSQGDGTQYF.

The V gene is TRBV5-5, the J gene TRBJ2-7, with D possibly being TRBD2 (5 bases). This CDR3 is built from 13 residues. V gave up 4 bases and J gave up 7 bases, with 15 bases separating them. Looked up from germline, CDR1 is SGHKS and CDR2 is YYEKEE (reference sequence). CDR3: CASSRGYGEEQYF. In DNA, the CDR3 is TGTGCCAGCAGCCGCGGGTATGGGGAAGAGCAGTACTTC.

This clone was counted only a few times. The chain recombines TRBV10-3 with TRBJ1-1, with 7 nucleotides matching TRBD1. The ends lost 0 bases at V and 6 bases at J; junction bases unmatched: 1. Germline V gene lookup returns CDR1 ENHRY and CDR2 SYGVKD. This CDR3 spans 13 amino acids. The CDR3 nucleotides read TGTGCCATCAGTGAGTCAGGGGGCCCTGAAGCTTTCTTT. The encoded protein is CAISESGGPEAFF.

The chain recombines TRBV25-1 with TRBJ1-2; 11 positions match TRBD1. Germline assignment: CDR1 MGHDK and CDR2 SYGVNS. The length of the CDR3 is 16 residues. V was clipped by 1 base and J by 4 bases; unmatched bases: 5. The CDR3 sequence: CASSESGQGGSYGYTF. The CDR3, as DNA: TGTGCCAGCAGTGAATCGGGACAGGGGGGTTCCTATGGCTACACCTTC.

This sequence joins TRBV5-1 and TRBJ2-1; 8 bases fit TRBD2. CDR3 length: 18 residues. CDR1 is SGHRS and CDR2 is YFSETQ in the germline V gene. With 4 bases clipped from V and 2 bases from J, the junction kept 14 bases outside the gene matches. The CDR3 DNA reads TGCGCCAGCAGCCCTATCGGGACTAGGGGTAATACCTACAATGAGCAGTTCTTC. It codes for CASSPIGTRGNTYNEQFF.

This sequence joins TRBV30 and TRBJ2-7; weak D call: TRBD2 (5 bases). The CDR3 spans 14 residues. V was pared by 0 bases and J by 6 bases, with 15 bases between. Germline V CDR1 and CDR2: GTSNPN, SVGIG (reference sequence). The CDR3 sequence is CAWSVRFEGREQYF. The CDR3 nucleotides read TGTGCCTGGAGTGTACGATTCGAGGGTCGCGAGCAGTACTTC.

V usage is TRBV7-2 and J usage is TRBJ1-1, with D perhaps matching TRBD1 (5 bases). This CDR3 has 16 residues. Germline CDR1 is SGHTA and CDR2 is FQGNSA. The germline V and J ends were trimmed by 5 bases and 7 bases, with 23 bases remaining between them. CDR3 nucleotides: TGTGCCAGCAGCCGAGCATTCGGGGGTGCCCCGGATGAAGCTTTCTTT. This translates into CASSRAFGGAPDEAFF. Combining the CDR3 with reference TRBV7-2 and TRBJ1-1 gives the whole variable domain GAGVSQSPSNKVTEKGKDVELRCDPISGHTALYWYRQSLGQGLEFLIYFQGNSAPDKSGLPSDRFSAERTGGSVSTLTIQRTQQEDSAVYLCASSRAFGGAPDEAFFGQGTRLTVV.

The chain carries TRBV6-4 and TRBJ1-1, with D hard to call. Trimming pared 5 bases from V and 2 bases from J, leaving 15 bases between. The length of the CDR3 is 15 residues. Germline lookup yields CDR1 MRHNA and CDR2 SNTAGT. Here the CDR3 DNA reads TGTGCCAGCAGTCCCCTCCCCTCGGTTAACACTGAAGCTTTCTTT. Its protein product is CASSPLPSVNTEAFF.

This rearrangement joins TRBV4-3 to TRBJ2-3, with 12 nucleotides matching TRBD2. The CDR3 length is 15 residues. Germline V CDR1 and CDR2: LGHNA, YSLEER. Trimming took 4 bases from V and 6 from J; bases not matched to a gene: 5. The DNA of the CDR3 is TGCGCCAGCAGCCCTCGGACTAGCGGGATGGATACGCAGTATTTT. Protein sequence: CASSPRTSGMDTQYF.

The chain joins TRBV6-5 to TRBJ1-2, with a possible D match to TRBD1 (6 bases). The CDR3 covers 13 residues. V lost 9 bases to trimming and J lost 8 bases, with 19 bases between them. In germline, CDR1 is MNHEY, CDR2 SVGAGI. The CDR3 DNA sequence: TGTGCCAGTTCGAGGGGGAGCTCAGGCGGCTACACCTTC. Protein product: CASSRGSSGGYTF.

The chain uses TRBV5-1 and TRBJ2-7; 9 bases fit TRBD1. Trimming removed 0 bases from V and 2 bases from J; junction bases left unmatched: 3. Germline V gene lookup returns CDR1 SGHRS and CDR2 YFSETQ. The CDR3 contains 15 residues. The CDR3 DNA reads as TGCGCCAGCAGCTTGGCGACAGGGGGAACCTACGAGCAGTACTTC. Translated, it gives CASSLATGGTYEQYF.

A few counts support this clone. V gene TRBV2 combines with J gene TRBJ2-6, with 7 bases fitting TRBD1. V shed 7 bases, J shed 4 bases, and the junction held 10 bases outside the gene matches. This CDR3 has 16 residues. Germline assignment: CDR1 SNHLY and CDR2 FYNNEI. CDR3 bases: TGTGCCAGCACCCTGACTCCCAGGGGGGGGGCCAACGTCCTGACTTTC. Protein: CASTLTPRGGANVLTF.

V and J are TRBV6-5 and TRBJ1-1, with a possible D match to TRBD1 (5 bases). The CDR3 sequence is 15 residues long. Germline CDR1 is MNHEY and CDR2 is SVGAGI. With 6 bases removed from V and 8 bases from J, the gap between germline ends came to 22 bases. In DNA, the CDR3 is TGTGCCAGCAGGCAACTTATCCGGGAGGGGACGGAAGCTTTCTTT. The encoded protein is CASRQLIREGTEAFF.

Comment on this clone: The same CDR3 arises from other DNA sequences in this sample as well. The chain is built from TRBV29-1 and TRBJ2-5; TRBD1 agrees at 7 bases. The CDR3 length is 12 residues. V lost 4 bases and J lost 2; bases outside the gene matches: 1. Looked up from germline, CDR1 is SQVTM and CDR2 is ANQGSEA. The CDR3 spells CSVGQGQETQYF. CDR3 in DNA: TGCAGCGTTGGACAGGGACAAGAGACCCAGTACTTC.

This rearrangement joins TRBV4-1 to TRBJ2-5, with 8 bases fitting TRBD2. V gave up 1 base and J gave up 3 bases; unmatched junction bases: 7. The CDR3 covers 16 residues. Per the germline V gene, CDR1 is MGHRA and CDR2 is YSYEKL. As DNA, the CDR3 is TGCGCCAGCAGCCAAGTCTTAGCGGGATTGGAAGAGACCCAGTACTTC. This translates into CASSQVLAGLEETQYF.

This chain links TRBV30 with TRBJ2-7; 9 nucleotides agree with TRBD1. Germline V gene data show CDR1 as GTSNPN and CDR2 as SVGIG (reference sequence). With V trimmed by 6 bases and J by 2 bases, 11 bases remained unmatched. The CDR3 is 15 residues long. The CDR3 protein is CACTNRDRVTYEQYF. The CDR3 bases are TGTGCCTGTACTAACCGGGACAGGGTTACCTACGAGCAGTACTTC.

The chain has TRBV19 and TRBJ2-3; TRBD2 matches 7 bases. Trimming cost V 6 bases and J 1 base; bases outside gene matches: 4. Germline CDR1 is LNHDA and CDR2 is SQIVND (reference sequence). The CDR3 extends over 14 amino acids. As DNA, the CDR3 is TGTGCCAGTAGGATGGCGGGGGGCACAGATACGCAGTATTTT. It specifies CASRMAGGTDTQYF.

This clone has only a few counts. This sample includes further DNA sequences coding for the same CDR3. The V call is TRBV4-1, the J call TRBJ2-5; TRBD2 matches at 10 bases. This CDR3 comprises 16 residues. Per germline, CDR1 MGHRA and CDR2 YSYEKL. The J segment lost 5 bases and the V segment lost 1 base, leaving 7 bases of the junction unmatched. Written as DNA, the CDR3 is TGCGCCAGCAGCCAAGGTGGAAGCGGGAGGGGTGAGACCCAGTACTTC. Translated: CASSQGGSGRGETQYF.

V and J are TRBV10-2 and TRBJ1-5; possibly TRBD1 for D (6 bases). The ends were cut back, 8 bases at V and 4 bases at J, with 15 bases in the middle. The CDR3 consists of 14 residues. The germline gives CDR1 WSHSY, CDR2 SAAADI. CDR3 DNA: TGCGCCAGCGGGACCGGGACATCTAATCAGCCCCAGCATTTT. Translation: CASGTGTSNQPQHF.

This clone was seen just once. The chain couples TRBV10-3 to TRBJ2-3; 13 nucleotides agree with TRBD2. Germline CDR1 ENHRY, CDR2 SYGVKD. V shed 4 bases, J shed 5 bases, and the junction held 6 bases outside the gene matches. CDR3 length: 16 amino acids. The CDR3 DNA sequence: TGTGCCATCAGTGGACTAGCGGGAGGAGGACGAGATACGCAGTATTTT. This encodes CAISGLAGGGRDTQYF.

The CDR3 sequence is CASSQDFGAGGGDNEQFF. DNA for the CDR3: TGTGCCAGCAGCCAAGATTTTGGAGCGGGCGGAGGGGACAATGAGCAGTTCTTC. The chain joins TRBV4-2 to TRBJ2-1; D might be TRBD2 (6 bases). Germline assignment: CDR1 LGHNA and CDR2 YNFKEQ. CDR3 length: 18 amino acids. Trimming shortened V by 0 bases and J by 5 bases, and 20 bases separated the two germline ends.

This clone has a single count. This rearrangement joins TRBV5-6 to TRBJ1-1; D is perhaps TRBD1 (5 bases). Per germline, CDR1 SGHDT and CDR2 YYEEEE. V lost 4 bases, J lost 4 bases, and 17 bases lay in between. This CDR3 is built from 15 residues. The CDR3 coding sequence is TGTGCCAGCAGCCCAACAGGCCGAGAAGGCACTGAAGCTTTCTTT. Encoded protein: CASSPTGREGTEAFF. The entire variable domain, with the rest obtained from reference TRBV5-6 and TRBJ1-1, is as follows: DAGVTQSPTHLIKTRGQQVTLRCSPKSGHDTVSWYQQALGQGPQFIFQYYEEEERQRGNFPDRFSGHQFPNYSSELNVNALLLGDSALYLCASSPTGREGTEAFFGQGTRLTVV.